The 28 T cell receptor beta chains below come from one sample, sequenced in a study of cytomegalovirus exposure and HLA in healthy donors (dated by TCRdb to 2015 to 2018). Libraries were built with the immunoSEQ multiplex PCR assay. The multiplex PCR relied on a mix of 60 forward primers for TCR Vbeta segments and 13 reverse primers for TCR Jbeta segments. TCRdb carries this immuneACCESS record with in-frame sequences only. Its versions omit some clonotypes, under half of them owing to an unresolved V gene in the studies checked, with the rest unexplained. Within this sample are some 150,000 clones, with about 78% of them counted one time only. About 1.5% of the sample lies in the top ten. Sequencing was performed on PBMCs. The receptors were sampled from a male donor in good health and CMV-seronegative.

This clone was observed once. In DNA, the CDR3 is TGTGCCATGGGGGGGGGATTCCGGAACACCGGGGAGCTGTTTTTT. Residues: CAMGGGFRNTGELFF. This rearrangement joins TRBV10-3 to TRBJ2-2; 7 nucleotides line up with TRBD2. Trimming cost V 9 bases and J 1 base; bases outside gene matches: 8. This CDR3 comprises 15 residues. The V gene's germline CDR1 is ENHRY and CDR2 SYGVKD.

The genes are TRBV20-1 and TRBJ2-5; D possibly corresponds to TRBD2 (6 bases). The CDR3 length is 11 residues. V was clipped by 6 bases and J by 2 bases, with 7 bases between them. Germline V lookup: CDR1 DFQATT, CDR2 SNEGSKA (reference sequence). CDR3 sequence: CSAGGQETQYF. The CDR3 DNA is TGCAGTGCGGGGGGTCAAGAGACCCAGTACTTC.

This chain joins TRBV5-1 and TRBJ1-1; D may be TRBD1 (5 bases). Germline CDR1 SGHRS, CDR2 YFSETQ. Trimming took 2 bases from V and 3 from J, leaving 11 bases between them. There are 14 residues in the CDR3. As DNA, the CDR3 is TGCGCCAGCAGCTTATCGGGGGGTTACACTGAAGCTTTCTTT. This gives the protein CASSLSGGYTEAFF.

This clone was counted a single time. V usage is TRBV19 and J usage is TRBJ2-7, with D possibly matching TRBD1 (5 bases). Per the germline V gene, CDR1 is LNHDA and CDR2 is SQIVND (reference sequence). There are 16 residues in the CDR3. Deletions cut 1 base from V and 3 bases from J, with 16 bases between. CDR3 nucleotides: TGTGCCAGTAGTATAGCGGCAGGGCAGAGTGGCTACGAGCAGTACTTC. Translating gives CASSIAAGQSGYEQYF.

V gene TRBV19 combines with J gene TRBJ1-1; a possible D gene is TRBD1 (5 bases). CDR3 size: 14 residues. Trimming left V 4 bases short and J 4 bases short, with 13 bases between. Germline CDR1 reads LNHDA; CDR2 reads SQIVND (reference sequence). The CDR3 protein is CASSKFRDFTEAFF. For the CDR3, the DNA is TGTGCCAGTAGTAAATTCAGGGATTTCACTGAAGCTTTCTTT. The whole variable domain, remainder taken from reference TRBV19 and TRBJ1-1, is DGGITQSPKYLFRKEGQNVTLSCEQNLNHDAMYWYRQDPGQGLRLIYYSQIVNDFQKGDIAEGYSVSREKKESFPLTVTSAQKNPTAFYLCASSKFRDFTEAFFGQGTRLTVV.

J is TRBJ2-7 and V is TRBV11-2; possible D gene TRBD1, 6 bases. V lost 5 bases to trimming and J lost 7 bases, with 12 bases between them. There are 12 residues in the CDR3. Germline V gene lookup returns CDR1 SGHAT and CDR2 FQNNGV. CDR3 protein: CASSPLDREQYF. CDR3 in DNA: TGTGCCAGCAGCCCCCTCGACAGGGAGCAGTACTTC.

The chain joins TRBV30 to TRBJ2-7, with 7 bases aligning to TRBD1. This CDR3 comprises 13 residues. V was pared by 5 bases and J by 3 bases, with 7 bases of the junction left unmatched. Germline CDR1 and CDR2: GTSNPN and SVGIG (reference sequence). The CDR3 spells CAWATGTDYEQYF. CDR3 DNA: TGTGCCTGGGCCACCGGGACAGACTACGAGCAGTACTTC.

This chain joins TRBV11-1 and TRBJ1-1; 7 bases align to TRBD1. The CDR3 has 13 residues. Germline V CDR1 and CDR2: SGHAT, FQDESV (reference sequence). J was trimmed by 5 bases and V by 5 bases; bases with no gene match: 5. CDR3 region: CASSPRQGTEAFF. CDR3 sequence (DNA): TGTGCCAGCAGCCCTCGACAGGGTACTGAAGCTTTCTTT.

This chain uses TRBV5-4 with TRBJ1-1, with TRBD1 identical over 7 bases. After removal of 5 bases from V and 1 base from J, the junction contained 2 bases not matched to a gene. CDR3 length: 13 residues. Germline lookup yields CDR1 SGHNT and CDR2 YYREEE (reference sequence). In nucleotides, the CDR3 is TGTGCCAGCAGGCGACAGGGGAACACTGAAGCTTTCTTT. Protein: CASRRQGNTEAFF.

This chain links TRBV7-2 with TRBJ2-1, with D perhaps TRBD2 (6 bases). Germline V lookup: CDR1 SGHTA, CDR2 FQGNSA. With 1 base removed from V and 9 bases from J, the gap between germline ends came to 10 bases. This CDR3 comprises 13 residues. CDR3 sequence (DNA): TGTGCCAGCAGCTTAGTAGCGGTAGGTGAGCAGTTCTTC. This codes for CASSLVAVGEQFF.

This clone came up a few times. The J gene is TRBJ1-1, the V gene TRBV27; D is unclear. V was pared by 10 bases and J by 3 bases, with 15 bases between. The germline gives CDR1 MNHEY, CDR2 SMNVEV (reference sequence). CDR3 size: 13 residues. The chain's CDR3 is CATQAYADTEAFF. DNA for the CDR3: TGTGCCACCCAAGCCTACGCCGACACTGAAGCTTTCTTT.

Here the CDR3 DNA reads TGTGCCAGCAGTTTTCAGTGGGGGGGCTACGAGCAGTACTTC. The encoded protein is CASSFQWGGYEQYF. The chain joins TRBV27 to TRBJ2-7; TRBD2 matches at 7 bases. CDR3 length: 14 amino acids. Germline CDR1 is MNHEY and CDR2 is SMNVEV (reference sequence). The junction had 5 bases not matched to a gene; V was cut back by 3 bases and J by 3 bases.

This clone was detected a few times. The genes are TRBV11-1 and TRBJ2-7; D is perhaps TRBD1 (5 bases). The V and J ends lost 4 bases and 2 bases respectively, with 9 bases between them. CDR3 size: 13 residues. Germline CDR1 and CDR2: SGHAT and FQDESV (reference sequence). The CDR3 DNA follows: TGTGCCAGCAGCTGGGGCAAGACCTACGAGCAGTACTTC. Residues: CASSWGKTYEQYF. Drawing the rest from reference TRBV11-1 and TRBJ2-7, the complete variable domain is EAEVAQSPRYKITEKSQAVAFWCDPISGHATLYWYRQILGQGPELLVQFQDESVVDDSQLPKDRFSAERLKGVDSTLKIQPAELGDSAMYLCASSWGKTYEQYFGPGTRLTVT.

The genes are TRBV7-9 and TRBJ2-5; 8 bases are a match to TRBD2. This CDR3 is built from 17 residues. Germline V CDR1 and CDR2: SEHNR, FQNEAQ (reference sequence). The trim removed 5 bases at V and 5 bases at J, leaving 16 bases unmatched. As DNA, the CDR3 is TGTGCCAGCAGCCCTAGTCTCTCGGGACTAGTGGTGGAGACCCAGTACTTC. As protein: CASSPSLSGLVVETQYF.

The chain recombines TRBV10-3 with TRBJ2-3; TRBD2 aligns across 10 bases. V shed 0 bases, J shed 0 bases, and the junction held 6 bases outside the gene matches. Germline CDR1 reads ENHRY; CDR2 reads SYGVKD. The CDR3 contains 18 residues. The DNA for the CDR3 is TGTGCCATCAGTGAGTCGGCGCTAGCGGGAGCCAGCACAGATACGCAGTATTTT. This gives the protein CAISESALAGASTDTQYF.

This sequence joins TRBV7-6 and TRBJ2-7, with D perhaps matching TRBD2 (6 bases). The germline CDR1 and CDR2 sequences are SGHVS and FNYEAQ. V was pared by 1 base and J by 5 bases, with 15 bases between. The CDR3 has 15 residues. CDR3 DNA sequence: TGTGCCAGCAGCTTAGGCGGAGGGGCAGCTGACGAGCAGTACTTC. Protein sequence: CASSLGGGAADEQYF.

The chain carries TRBV28 and TRBJ1-1, with D maybe TRBD1 (5 bases). The CDR3 spans 14 residues. The V and J ends lost 6 bases and 1 base respectively, with 12 bases between them. The germline V gene has CDR1 MDHEN and CDR2 SYDVKM. In DNA, the CDR3 is TGTGCCAGCAGCTCTGGACATACGAACACTGAAGCTTTCTTT. Translated, it gives CASSSGHTNTEAFF. The variable domain in full, with the rest retrieved from reference TRBV28 and TRBJ1-1, is DVKVTQSSRYLVKRTGEKVFLECVQDMDHENMFWYRQDPGLGLRLIYFSYDVKMKEKGDIPEGYSVSREKKERFSLILESASTNQTSMYLCASSSGHTNTEAFFGQGTRLTVV.

This clone appeared a few times. The J gene is TRBJ2-7, the V gene TRBV2; weak D call: TRBD2 (5 bases). Deletions cut 1 base from V and 3 bases from J, with 7 bases between. From germline, CDR1 is SNHLY and CDR2 FYNNEI. This CDR3 spans 13 amino acids. CDR3 sequence reads: CASSEGTFYEQYF. In DNA form, the CDR3 reads TGTGCCAGCAGTGAAGGGACTTTCTACGAGCAGTACTTC.

CDR3 protein: CASSPDRPSRTDTQYF. CDR3 coding DNA: TGTGCCAGCAGCCCGGACAGGCCTTCCCGCACAGATACGCAGTATTTT. The V gene is TRBV7-2, the J gene TRBJ2-3, with 7 positions matching TRBD1. V was clipped by 5 bases and J by 1 base; unmatched bases: 9. The germline V gene encodes CDR1 SGHTA and CDR2 FQGNSA. The CDR3 consists of 16 residues.

The gene calls are TRBV7-6 and TRBJ2-2, with unresolved D. Germline values: CDR1 SGHVS, CDR2 FNYEAQ. This CDR3 region has 14 residues. Trimming cost V 5 bases and J 5 bases, with 12 bases left between them. The CDR3 loop reads CASSTATATGELFF. The CDR3 bases are TGTGCCAGCAGCACCGCTACTGCAACCGGGGAGCTGTTTTTT.

This chain links TRBV6-1 with TRBJ1-5; a possible D gene is TRBD1 (5 bases). Trimming stripped 0 bases from V and 1 base from J, with 13 bases between. From germline, CDR1 is MNHNS and CDR2 SASEGT. There are 17 residues in the CDR3. CDR3 coding DNA: TGTGCCAGCAGTGAAGCGGTATGGGGCATGAGCAATCAGCCCCAGCATTTT. Translating gives CASSEAVWGMSNQPQHF.

This chain joins TRBV7-3 and TRBJ2-3; TRBD2 matches 9 bases. From germline, CDR1 is SGHTA and CDR2 FQGTGA. V shed 3 bases, J shed 2 bases, and the junction held 6 bases outside the gene matches. This CDR3 has 16 residues. The CDR3 spells CASSFRAGGPTDTQYF. The CDR3, as DNA: TGTGCCAGCAGCTTCCGCGCGGGAGGGCCCACAGATACGCAGTATTTT. Full variable domain (rest looked up from reference TRBV7-3 and TRBJ2-3): GAGVSQTPSNKVTEKGKYVELRCDPISGHTALYWYRQSLGQGPEFLIYFQGTGAADDSGLPNDRFFAVRPEGSVSTLKIQRTERGDSAVYLCASSFRAGGPTDTQYFGPGTRLTVL.

This chain connects TRBV6-1 to TRBJ2-4; the D gene is possibly TRBD1 (5 bases). The CDR3 has 15 residues. Germline V gene sequence: CDR1 MNHNS, CDR2 SASEGT. Trimming pared 1 base from V and 1 base from J, leaving 8 bases between. In DNA, the CDR3 is TGTGCCAGCAGTGAAGGGGGCAGGGCCAAAAACATTCAGTACTTC. Translation: CASSEGGRAKNIQYF.

V is TRBV19 and J is TRBJ1-5, with D perhaps TRBD1 (5 bases). This CDR3 has 14 amino acids. V was cut by 8 bases and J by 7 bases, with 18 bases left in between. Germline CDR1 LNHDA, CDR2 SQIVND (reference sequence). DNA of the CDR3: TGTGCCAGTGGAATTCAGGGAATGGGACAGCCCCAGCATTTT. As protein: CASGIQGMGQPQHF.

The rearrangement joins TRBV9 to TRBJ2-2, with 7 bases aligning to TRBD2. Per the germline V gene, CDR1 is SGDLS and CDR2 is YYNGEE. The CDR3 is 16 amino acids. Trimming at V came to 0 bases and at J to 5 bases, leaving 7 bases not matched to a gene. The CDR3 nucleotides are TGTGCCAGCAGCGTAGTGACTAGCAGTCGGACCGGGGAGCTGTTTTTT. Protein sequence: CASSVVTSSRTGELFF.

This CDR3 is CASSLALRDNYGYTF. In DNA form, the CDR3 reads TGTGCCAGCAGCTTGGCCTTGAGGGATAACTATGGCTACACCTTC. The gene calls are TRBV5-4 and TRBJ1-2; D gene unclear. This CDR3 contains 15 residues. The germline V and J ends were trimmed by 0 bases and 1 base, with 10 bases remaining between them. Germline CDR1 reads SGHNT; CDR2 reads YYREEE (reference sequence). The whole variable domain, remainder taken from reference TRBV5-4 and TRBJ1-2, is ETGVTQSPTHLIKTRGQQVTLRCSSQSGHNTVSWYQQALGQGPQFIFQYYREEENGRGNFPPRFSGLQFPNYSSELNVNALELDDSALYLCASSLALRDNYGYTFGSGTRLTVV.

J is TRBJ2-5 and V is TRBV20-1; D gene unclear. V was trimmed by 6 bases and J by 2 bases, leaving 4 bases between them. The length of the CDR3 is 10 residues. Germline V gene data show CDR1 as DFQATT and CDR2 as SNEGSKA (reference sequence). The CDR3 sequence is CSAAQETQYF. As DNA, the CDR3 is TGCAGTGCGGCTCAAGAGACCCAGTACTTC.

This chain links TRBV5-4 with TRBJ1-3, with 9 bases aligning to TRBD1. Germline V lookup: CDR1 SGHNT, CDR2 YYREEE (reference sequence). The CDR3 has 15 residues. With 4 bases clipped from V and 0 bases from J, the junction kept 2 bases outside the gene matches. The CDR3 DNA follows: TGTGCCAGCAGCCTGACAGGGGGCTCTGGAAACACCATATATTTT. Translated: CASSLTGGSGNTIYF.